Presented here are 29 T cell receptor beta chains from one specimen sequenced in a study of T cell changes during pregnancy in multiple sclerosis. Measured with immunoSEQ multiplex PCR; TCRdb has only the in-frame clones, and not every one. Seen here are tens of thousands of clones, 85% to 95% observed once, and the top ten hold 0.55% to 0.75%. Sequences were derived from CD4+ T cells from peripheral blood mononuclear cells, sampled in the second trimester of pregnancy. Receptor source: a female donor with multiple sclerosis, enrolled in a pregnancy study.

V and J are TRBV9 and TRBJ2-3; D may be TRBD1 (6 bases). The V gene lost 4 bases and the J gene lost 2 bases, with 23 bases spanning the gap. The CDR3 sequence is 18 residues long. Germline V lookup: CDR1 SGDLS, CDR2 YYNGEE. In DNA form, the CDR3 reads TGTGCCAGCAGCCCCCGAGGTGTGGGGGCCCCGAACACAGATACGCAGTATTTT. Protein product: CASSPRGVGAPNTDTQYF.

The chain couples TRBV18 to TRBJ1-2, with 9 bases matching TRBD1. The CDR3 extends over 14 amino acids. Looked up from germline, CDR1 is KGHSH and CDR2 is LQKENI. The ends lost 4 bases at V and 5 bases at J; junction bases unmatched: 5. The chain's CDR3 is CASSLGQGLYGYTF. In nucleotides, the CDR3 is TGTGCCAGCTCACTTGGACAGGGGCTTTATGGCTACACCTTC.

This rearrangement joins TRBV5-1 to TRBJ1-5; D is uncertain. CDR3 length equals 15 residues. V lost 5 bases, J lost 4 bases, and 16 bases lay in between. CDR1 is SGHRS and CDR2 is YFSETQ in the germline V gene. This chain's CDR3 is CASRPSGAPNQPQHF. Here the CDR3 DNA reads TGCGCCAGCAGGCCCTCCGGAGCCCCGAATCAGCCCCAGCATTTT.

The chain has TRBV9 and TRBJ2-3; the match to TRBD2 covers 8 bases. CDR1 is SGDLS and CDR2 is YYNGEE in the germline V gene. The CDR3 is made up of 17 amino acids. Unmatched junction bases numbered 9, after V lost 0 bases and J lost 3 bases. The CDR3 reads CASSVVSGDWGTDTQYF. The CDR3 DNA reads TGTGCCAGCAGCGTAGTTAGCGGGGATTGGGGAACAGATACGCAGTATTTT.

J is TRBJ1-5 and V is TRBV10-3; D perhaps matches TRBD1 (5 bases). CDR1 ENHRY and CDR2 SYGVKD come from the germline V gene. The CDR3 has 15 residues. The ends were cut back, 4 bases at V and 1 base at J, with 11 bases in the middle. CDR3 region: CAISATGGSNQPQHF. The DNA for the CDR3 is TGTGCCATCAGTGCGACGGGGGGGAGCAATCAGCCCCAGCATTTT.

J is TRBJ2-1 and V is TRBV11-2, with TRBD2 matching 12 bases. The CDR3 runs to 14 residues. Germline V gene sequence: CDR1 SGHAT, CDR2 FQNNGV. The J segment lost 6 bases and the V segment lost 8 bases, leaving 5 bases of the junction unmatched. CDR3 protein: CASRLAGGLNEQFF. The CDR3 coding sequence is TGTGCCAGCCGTCTAGCGGGGGGGCTCAATGAGCAGTTCTTC.

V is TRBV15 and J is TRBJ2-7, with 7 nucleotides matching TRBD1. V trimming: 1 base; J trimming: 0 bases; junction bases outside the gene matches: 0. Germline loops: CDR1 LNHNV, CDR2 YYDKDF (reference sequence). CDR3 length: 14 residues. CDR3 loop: CATSRGDSSYEQYF. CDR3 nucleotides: TGTGCCACCAGCAGAGGGGACAGCTCCTACGAGCAGTACTTC.

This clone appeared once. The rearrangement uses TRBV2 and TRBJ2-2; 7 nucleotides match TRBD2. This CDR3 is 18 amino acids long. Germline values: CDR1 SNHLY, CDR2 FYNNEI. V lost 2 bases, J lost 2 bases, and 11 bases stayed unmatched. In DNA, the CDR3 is TGTGCCAGCAGTGAATATGGGACGCGGGGGTACAACACCGGGGAGCTGTTTTTT. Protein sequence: CASSEYGTRGYNTGELFF.

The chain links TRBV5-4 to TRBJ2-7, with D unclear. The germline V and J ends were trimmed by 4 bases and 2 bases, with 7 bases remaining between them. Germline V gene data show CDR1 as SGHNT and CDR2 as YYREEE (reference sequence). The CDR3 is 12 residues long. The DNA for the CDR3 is TGTGCCAGCAGCATCGACACCTACGAGCAGTACTTC. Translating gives CASSIDTYEQYF. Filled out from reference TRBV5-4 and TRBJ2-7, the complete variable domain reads ETGVTQSPTHLIKTRGQQVTLRCSSQSGHNTVSWYQQALGQGPQFIFQYYREEENGRGNFPPRFSGLQFPNYSSELNVNALELDDSALYLCASSIDTYEQYFGPGTRLTVT.

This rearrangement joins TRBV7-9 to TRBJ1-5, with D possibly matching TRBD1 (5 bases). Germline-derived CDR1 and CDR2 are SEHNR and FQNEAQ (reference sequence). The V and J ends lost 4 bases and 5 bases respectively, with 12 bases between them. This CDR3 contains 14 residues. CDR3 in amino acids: CASSYPGQDQPQHF. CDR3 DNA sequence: TGTGCCAGCAGCTACCCAGGACAAGATCAGCCCCAGCATTTT.

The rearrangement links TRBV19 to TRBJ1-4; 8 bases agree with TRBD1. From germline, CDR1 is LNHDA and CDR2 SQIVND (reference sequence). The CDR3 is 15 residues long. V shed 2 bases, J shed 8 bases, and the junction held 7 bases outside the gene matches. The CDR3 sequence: CASSIIQGEGEKLFF. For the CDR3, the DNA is TGTGCCAGTAGTATAATACAGGGGGAAGGGGAAAAACTGTTTTTT.

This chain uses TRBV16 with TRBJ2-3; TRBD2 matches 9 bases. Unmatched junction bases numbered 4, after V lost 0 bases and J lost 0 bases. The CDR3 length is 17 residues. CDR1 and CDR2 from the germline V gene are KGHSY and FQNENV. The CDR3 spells CASSQSSLAGSTDTQYF. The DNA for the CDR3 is TGTGCCAGCAGCCAATCGTCGCTAGCGGGGAGCACAGATACGCAGTATTTT.

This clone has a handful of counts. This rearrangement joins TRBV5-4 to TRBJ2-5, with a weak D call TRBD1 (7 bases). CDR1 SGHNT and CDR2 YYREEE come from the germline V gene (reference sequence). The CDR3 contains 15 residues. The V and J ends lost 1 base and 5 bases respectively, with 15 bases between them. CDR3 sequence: CASSLSRGAGETQYF. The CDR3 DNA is TGTGCCAGCAGCTTGTCCAGGGGGGCTGGGGAGACCCAGTACTTC.

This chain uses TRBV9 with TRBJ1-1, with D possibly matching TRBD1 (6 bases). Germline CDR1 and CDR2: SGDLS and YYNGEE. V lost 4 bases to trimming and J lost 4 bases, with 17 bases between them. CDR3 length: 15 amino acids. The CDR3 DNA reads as TGTGCCAGCAGCCAGAGGGGGAACGACGTCACTGAAGCTTTCTTT. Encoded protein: CASSQRGNDVTEAFF. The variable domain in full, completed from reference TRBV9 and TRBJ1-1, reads DSGVTQTPKHLITATGQRVTLRCSPRSGDLSVYWYQQSLDQGLQFLIQYYNGEERAKGNILERFSAQQFPDLHSELNLSSLELGDSALYFCASSQRGNDVTEAFFGQGTRLTVV.

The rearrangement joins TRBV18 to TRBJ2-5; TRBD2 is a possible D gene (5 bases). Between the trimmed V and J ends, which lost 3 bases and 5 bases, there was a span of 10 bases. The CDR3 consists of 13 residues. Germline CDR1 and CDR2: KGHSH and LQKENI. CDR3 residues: CASSPLRGETQYF. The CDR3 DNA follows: TGTGCCAGCTCACCTCTTAGAGGGGAGACCCAGTACTTC.

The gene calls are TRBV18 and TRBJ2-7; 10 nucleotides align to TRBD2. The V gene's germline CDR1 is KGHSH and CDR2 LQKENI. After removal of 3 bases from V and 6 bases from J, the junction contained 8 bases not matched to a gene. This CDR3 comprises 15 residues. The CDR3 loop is CASSPVLAGVTEQYF. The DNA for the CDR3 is TGTGCCAGCTCACCGGTGCTAGCGGGGGTAACCGAGCAGTACTTC.

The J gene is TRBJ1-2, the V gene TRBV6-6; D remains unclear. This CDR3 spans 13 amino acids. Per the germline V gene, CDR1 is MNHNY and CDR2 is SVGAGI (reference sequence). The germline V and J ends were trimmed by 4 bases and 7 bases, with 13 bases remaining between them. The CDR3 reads CASSSHNVVGYTF. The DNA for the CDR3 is TGTGCCAGCAGTTCTCACAATGTCGTTGGCTACACCTTC.

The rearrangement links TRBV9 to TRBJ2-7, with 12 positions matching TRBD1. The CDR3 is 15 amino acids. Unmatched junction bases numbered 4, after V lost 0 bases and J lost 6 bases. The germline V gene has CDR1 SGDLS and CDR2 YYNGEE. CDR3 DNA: TGTGCCAGCAGCGTAGGGGACAGGGGGCTGTTCGAGCAGTACTTC. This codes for CASSVGDRGLFEQYF.

The CDR3 nucleotides are TGTGCCAGCAGTGAAGAGTTAGCGGGGGGGCGGGATACGCAGTATTTT. Encoded protein: CASSEELAGGRDTQYF. The chain combines TRBV6-1 with TRBJ2-3, with 11 bases fitting TRBD2. V lost 1 base to trimming and J lost 6 bases; unmatched junction nucleotides: 6. The V gene's germline CDR1 is MNHNS and CDR2 SASEGT. The CDR3 extends over 16 amino acids.

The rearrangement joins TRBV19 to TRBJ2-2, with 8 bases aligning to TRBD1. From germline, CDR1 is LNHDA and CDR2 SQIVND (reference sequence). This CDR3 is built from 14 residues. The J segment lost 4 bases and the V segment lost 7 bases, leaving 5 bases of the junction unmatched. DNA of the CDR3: TGTGCCAGTACTCGAACAGGGGGCACCGGGGAGCTGTTTTTT. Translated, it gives CASTRTGGTGELFF.

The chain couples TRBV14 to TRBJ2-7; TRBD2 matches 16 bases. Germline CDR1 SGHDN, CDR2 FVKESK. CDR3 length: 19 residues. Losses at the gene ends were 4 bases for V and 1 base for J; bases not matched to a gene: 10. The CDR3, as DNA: TGTGCCAGCAGCCCTCATAGGGGACTAGCGGGGGGGCGATCCTACGAGCAGTACTTC. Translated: CASSPHRGLAGGRSYEQYF.

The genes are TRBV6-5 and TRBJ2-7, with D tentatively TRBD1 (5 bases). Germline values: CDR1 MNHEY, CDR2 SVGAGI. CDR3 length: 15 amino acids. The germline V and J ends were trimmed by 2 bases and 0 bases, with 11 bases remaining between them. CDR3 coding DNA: TGTGCCAGCAGTTACGGACACGGCGACTCCTACGAGCAGTACTTC. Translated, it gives CASSYGHGDSYEQYF.

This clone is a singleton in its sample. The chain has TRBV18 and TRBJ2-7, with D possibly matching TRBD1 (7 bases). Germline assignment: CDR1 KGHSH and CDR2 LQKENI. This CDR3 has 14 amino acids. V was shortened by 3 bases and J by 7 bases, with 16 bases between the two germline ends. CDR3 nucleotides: TGTGCCAGCTCACCCGAAACACAGGGGAGGGAGCAGTACTTC. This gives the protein CASSPETQGREQYF. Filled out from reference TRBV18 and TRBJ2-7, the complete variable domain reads NAGVMQNPRHLVRRRGQEARLRCSPMKGHSHVYWYRQLPEEGLKFMVYLQKENIIDESGMPKERFSAEFPKEGPSILRIQQVVRGDSAAYFCASSPETQGREQYFGPGTRLTVT.

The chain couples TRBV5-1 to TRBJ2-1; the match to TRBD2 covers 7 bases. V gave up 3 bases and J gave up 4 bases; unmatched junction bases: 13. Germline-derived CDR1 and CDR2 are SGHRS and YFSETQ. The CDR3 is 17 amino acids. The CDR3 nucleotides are TGCGCCAGCAGCTCCGCCGGCCCCCTAGCGGAATACAATGAGCAGTTCTTC. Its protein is CASSSAGPLAEYNEQFF.

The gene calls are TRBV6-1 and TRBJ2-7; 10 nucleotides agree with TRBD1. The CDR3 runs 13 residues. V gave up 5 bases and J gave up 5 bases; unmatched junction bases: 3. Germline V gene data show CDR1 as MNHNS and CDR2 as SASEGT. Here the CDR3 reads CASSRDRGHEQYF. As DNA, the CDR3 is TGTGCCAGCAGTCGGGACAGGGGCCACGAGCAGTACTTC.

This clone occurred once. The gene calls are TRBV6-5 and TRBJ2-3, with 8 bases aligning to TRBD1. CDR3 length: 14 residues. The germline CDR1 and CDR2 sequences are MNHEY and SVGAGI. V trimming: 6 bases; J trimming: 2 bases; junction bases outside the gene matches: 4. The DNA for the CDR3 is TGTGCCAGCAGAACACAGGGGGTCACAGATACGCAGTATTTT. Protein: CASRTQGVTDTQYF.

The CDR3 DNA follows: TGTGCCAGCAGAAGTCGGAGGACCCAGTACTTC. Its protein product is CASRSRRTQYF. The chain uses TRBV9 and TRBJ2-5; D not certain. V was pared by 5 bases and J by 7 bases, with 9 bases between. The CDR3 runs 11 residues. Germline V gives CDR1 SGDLS, CDR2 YYNGEE. The full variable domain, with the rest looked up from reference TRBV9 and TRBJ2-5, is DSGVTQTPKHLITATGQRVTLRCSPRSGDLSVYWYQQSLDQGLQFLIQYYNGEERAKGNILERFSAQQFPDLHSELNLSSLELGDSALYFCASRSRRTQYFGPGTRLLVL.

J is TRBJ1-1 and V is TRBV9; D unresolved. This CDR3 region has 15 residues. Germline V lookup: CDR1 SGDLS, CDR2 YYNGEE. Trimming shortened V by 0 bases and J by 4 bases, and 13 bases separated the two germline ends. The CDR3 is CASSVDPGVITEAFF. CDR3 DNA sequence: TGTGCCAGCAGCGTAGATCCCGGGGTCATCACTGAAGCTTTCTTT.

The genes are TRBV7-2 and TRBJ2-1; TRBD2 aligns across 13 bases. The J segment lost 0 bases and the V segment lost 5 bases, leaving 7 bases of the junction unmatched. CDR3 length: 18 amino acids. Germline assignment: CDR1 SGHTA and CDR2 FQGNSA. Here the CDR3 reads CASSRTSGGTYSYNEQFF. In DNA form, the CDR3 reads TGTGCCAGCAGCCGGACTAGCGGGGGCACCTACTCCTACAATGAGCAGTTCTTC.